This TCR beta chain stems from a study of OX40 agonist ivuxolimab in advanced cancers. As for the study more broadly: The costimulatory receptor OX40 (CD134) was targeted by ivuxolimab, a fully human IgG2 agonistic monoclonal antibody. Intravenous ivuxolimab was administered to patients every 2 weeks at six dose levels: 0.01, 0.1, 0.3, 1.5, 3 and 10 mg/kg. Of the approximately 54 dose-escalation patients, hepatocellular carcinoma was present in approximately 20, melanoma in roughly 15, renal cell carcinoma in 9 and head and neck cancer in 9. In the dose-escalation cohort, 82.7% of patients were male, and the mean age was approximately 64 years, with a range of roughly 20 to 80. Patients were allowed to have had prior anti-PD-1, anti-PD-L1 or anti-CTLA-4 therapy, and around 40% of the dose-escalation patients had previously received checkpoint inhibitors. Partial responses occurred in three dose-escalation patients: two with cutaneous melanoma and one with hepatocellular carcinoma. Peripheral TCRbeta sequencing was intended to test whether TCR sequence diversity was altered and clonal T-cell expansion was caused by ivuxolimab. The paper describes the monotherapy dose-escalation part (N ≈ 51 patients) of the phase I trial of ivuxolimab.

The CDR3 numbers 14 residues from cysteine through phenylalanine. Just the 42-base CDR3 DNA is kept, in frame starting at base 1. Via the germline V gene, CDR1 is SGHRS and CDR2 YFSETQ. V is shortened by 4 bases, J by 0 bases, and the region joining them spans 7 bases. For sequencing of the TCRbeta CDR3 region, genomic DNA was extracted from the sorted cells. The immunoSEQ Assay was used for sequencing of TCRbeta CDR3 regions. TCRdb carries this immuneACCESS record with in-frame sequences only. Its versions omit some clonotypes, under half of them owing to an unresolved V gene in the studies checked, with the rest unexplained. Present in this sample are about 64,000 clones, roughly nine tenths of which were seen just once. The top ten constitute approximately 0.76% of the sample. The investigation overall reported the following: After ivuxolimab, more expanded clones were found on average in CD8+ T cells than in CD4+ T cells. Which antigens the clonally expanded peripheral T cells were specific for was not determined. In partial responders in the 0.1-3.0 mg/kg groups, normalized peripheral clonal expansion was found to be among the lowest, especially among CD8+ T cells. At doses of 0.1 to 3.0 mg/kg, clonal expansion of both CD4+ and CD8+ T cells in blood was seen between baseline and week 6. Low levels of normalized T-cell clonal expansion were also seen in some patients who did not respond.

The trial excluded patients who had a history of autoimmune disease or were on systemic immunosuppression. Peripheral blood for TCR sequencing was drawn from every dose cohort at baseline, at cycle 4 day 1 and at cycle 7 day 1. Samples came from an open-label, multicenter, first-in-human phase I dose-escalation trial of ivuxolimab. Adults with locally advanced or metastatic head and neck squamous cell, hepatocellular, melanoma or renal cell carcinoma were enrolled in the trial. Before TCR sequencing, CD4+ T cells and CD8+ T cells were sorted from peripheral blood as separate populations. As for this clone: Its antigen target is currently unknown. Per-base quality was not reported, and no clone a single base away is much larger than it.

The receptor comes from an adult with an advanced solid tumor such as melanoma, head and neck, liver or kidney cancer. The material was CD4+ or CD8+ T cells sorted from blood, obtained in a trial of the OX40 agonist ivuxolimab. The sequence joins TRBV5-1 to TRBJ1-4; there is no confident call for the D gene. The nucleotide sequence is TGCGCCAGCAGCCCTACAGCAACTAATGAAAAACTGTTTTTT. Its translation reads: CASSPTATNEKLFF.